This T cell receptor beta chain was sequenced in a study of type 1 regulatory T cells. The wider study: T-allo10 is a Tr1-enriched, alloantigen-specific CD4 T cell product made in vitro.

Each CDR3 protein is one row after TCRdb ran MiXCR on the reads. This table holds about 68,000 distinct CDR3 sequences, approximately 64% found once. About this clonotype: The antigen remains undetermined.

With V trimmed by 4 bases and J by 2 bases, 18 bases remained unmatched. Germline CDR1 reads SGHKS; CDR2 reads YYEKEE (reference sequence). The CDR3 is 18 residues long. The chain employs TRBV5-5 and TRBJ2-7; 7 positions match TRBD2. The sequence derives from a human donor in good health. Sequences were obtained from cultured T cells, either the whole culture or a sorted T cell fraction (not recorded which). Indicated subset: Tr1-enriched cell product generated in vitro against host alloantigens. The CDR3 region has the DNA TGTGCCAGCAGCCGAGAGAGCGGGACTCGTTACGACACCTACGAGCAGTACTTC. It specifies CASSRESGTRYDTYEQYF. Supplemented by reference TRBV5-5 and TRBJ2-7, the full variable domain reads DAGVTQSPTHLIKTRGQQVTLRCSPISGHKSVSWYQQVLGQGPQFIFQYYEKEERGRGNFPDRFSARQFPNYSSELNVNALLLGDSALYLCASSRESGTRYDTYEQYFGPGTRLTVT.